Listed here are 21 T cell receptor beta chains from one sample, sequenced in a study of STAT3 mutations in large granular lymphocyte leukemia. Study conclusions and caveats: In T-cell large granular lymphocyte leukemia, about half of patients showed multiple immunodominant subclonotypes.

These TCRs' antigens remain unknown. Using immunoSEQ multiplex PCR, the repertoire was profiled, and TCRdb retains in-frame clones only, with some absent. The table includes 2,000 or so clones, around two thirds detected once. Source material: peripheral blood mononuclear cells. These receptors all come from a man aged 55-75 years with T-cell large granular lymphocyte leukemia. Some clones in this sample may be carry-over from other donors' samples.

The V and J genes are TRBV6-5 and TRBJ1-6; 9 bases align to TRBD1. Unmatched junction bases numbered 8, after V lost 1 base and J lost 10 bases. Germline V CDR1 and CDR2: MNHEY, SVGAGI. The CDR3 has 16 amino acids. The CDR3 bases are TGTGCCAGCAGTTACTGGTCCGGGACAGGGAAATCACCCCTCCACTTT. It encodes CASSYWSGTGKSPLHF.

The rearrangement uses TRBV6-6 and TRBJ1-5; D is unclear. Trimming pared 8 bases from V and 3 bases from J, leaving 14 bases between. This CDR3 is 14 amino acids long. In germline, CDR1 is MNHNY, CDR2 SVGAGI (reference sequence). The CDR3: CASQSDGNNQPQHF. Written as DNA, the CDR3 is TGTGCCAGCCAATCGGACGGGAACAATCAGCCCCAGCATTTT.

V gene TRBV6-5 combines with J gene TRBJ2-7; TRBD1 aligns across 8 bases. The CDR3 runs to 15 residues. Germline V gene sequence: CDR1 MNHEY, CDR2 SVGAGI. J was trimmed by 6 bases and V by 5 bases; bases with no gene match: 12. CDR3 coding DNA: TGTGCCAGCAGTCCCCCGGGGCAGGGGGCTTCCGAGCAGTACTTC. Its protein product is CASSPPGQGASEQYF.

The genes are TRBV5-4 and TRBJ2-7, with 7 nucleotides matching TRBD1. The CDR3 consists of 14 residues. Germline CDR1 reads SGHNT; CDR2 reads YYREEE (reference sequence). The V and J ends lost 3 bases and 4 bases, in that order; junction bases with no gene match: 7. CDR3 loop: CASSSGQEKYEQYF. The CDR3, as DNA: TGTGCCAGCAGCTCTGGACAGGAGAAGTACGAGCAGTACTTC.

V is TRBV30 and J is TRBJ1-3; D is uncertain. The CDR3 is 12 residues long. Germline CDR1 reads GTSNPN; CDR2 reads SVGIG (reference sequence). V was shortened by 0 bases and J by 3 bases, with 3 bases between the two germline ends. CDR3 DNA sequence: TGTGCCTGGAGTGTAAATGGAAACACCATATATTTT. Translating gives CAWSVNGNTIYF.

This clone was detected once. V is TRBV7-9 and J is TRBJ2-1; no reliable D call. V dropped 5 bases and J dropped 12 bases, with 17 bases sitting between them. This CDR3 spans 13 amino acids. CDR1 is SEHNR, CDR2 FQNEAQ, per germline (reference sequence). In nucleotides, the CDR3 is TGTGCCAGCAGCCACCTGACCAATCTCGGGCAGTTCTTC. This gives the protein CASSHLTNLGQFF.

In this sample, this clone turned up once. This rearrangement joins TRBV6-5 to TRBJ2-3; 7 positions agree with TRBD1. CDR1 MNHEY and CDR2 SVGAGI come from the germline V gene. The CDR3 runs to 13 residues. The J segment lost 1 base and the V segment lost 7 bases, leaving 2 bases of the junction unmatched. CDR3 residues: CASKGQGTDTQYF. The CDR3 DNA reads as TGTGCCAGCAAAGGACAGGGCACAGATACGCAGTATTTT.

The J gene is TRBJ2-6, the V gene TRBV4-2; D gene uncertain. In germline, CDR1 is LGHNA, CDR2 YNFKEQ. This CDR3 has 16 residues. Trimming stripped 3 bases from V and 2 bases from J, with 11 bases between. CDR3 in amino acids: CASSQLVVTGANVLTF. CDR3 in DNA: TGTGCCAGCAGCCAGTTAGTAGTTACTGGGGCCAACGTCCTGACTTTC.

This chain connects TRBV29-1 to TRBJ2-5; 13 bases match TRBD2. The CDR3 spans 15 residues. Germline V gene data show CDR1 as SQVTM and CDR2 as ANQGSEA. Trimming cost V 6 bases and J 3 bases; bases outside gene matches: 7. Written as DNA, the CDR3 is TGCAGCGTGGTTCCAGGGACTAGCGGGGAAGAGACCCAGTACTTC. Its protein product is CSVVPGTSGEETQYF.

The rearrangement joins TRBV11-2 to TRBJ2-7; no clear D gene. The V gene lost 1 base and the J gene lost 2 bases, with 3 bases spanning the gap. The CDR3 consists of 12 residues. The germline V gene encodes CDR1 SGHAT and CDR2 FQNNGV. CDR3 region: CASSLGTYEQYF. The CDR3 coding sequence is TGTGCCAGCAGCTTAGGCACCTACGAGCAGTACTTC.

The chain uses TRBV5-1 and TRBJ2-1; D is perhaps TRBD1 or TRBD2 (5 bases each). The germline V gene has CDR1 SGHRS and CDR2 YFSETQ. Trimming pared 3 bases from V and 4 bases from J, leaving 11 bases between. This CDR3 region has 14 residues. Here the CDR3 reads CASSSPWGYNEQFF. CDR3 coding DNA: TGCGCCAGCAGCTCACCATGGGGGTACAATGAGCAGTTCTTC.

The chain couples TRBV18 to TRBJ1-3; D uncertain. Germline V gives CDR1 KGHSH, CDR2 LQKENI. V was clipped by 3 bases and J by 0 bases, with 12 bases between them. The CDR3 loop spans 16 amino acids. The CDR3 DNA sequence: TGTGCCAGCTCACCGGGCTCCAGAGTCTCTGGAAACACCATATATTTT. This codes for CASSPGSRVSGNTIYF. Drawing the rest from reference TRBV18 and TRBJ1-3, the complete variable domain is NAGVMQNPRHLVRRRGQEARLRCSPMKGHSHVYWYRQLPEEGLKFMVYLQKENIIDESGMPKERFSAEFPKEGPSILRIQQVVRGDSAAYFCASSPGSRVSGNTIYFGEGSWLTVV.

The rearrangement links TRBV18 to TRBJ1-1, with unresolved D. The length of the CDR3 is 13 residues. V was trimmed by 4 bases and J by 8 bases, leaving 14 bases between them. CDR1 KGHSH and CDR2 LQKENI come from the germline V gene. CDR3 bases: TGTGCCAGCTCACTTAGCATCAGTCTCGAAGCTTTCTTT. This encodes CASSLSISLEAFF. The variable domain in full, with the rest retrieved from reference TRBV18 and TRBJ1-1, is NAGVMQNPRHLVRRRGQEARLRCSPMKGHSHVYWYRQLPEEGLKFMVYLQKENIIDESGMPKERFSAEFPKEGPSILRIQQVVRGDSAAYFCASSLSISLEAFFGQGTRLTVV.

The chain links TRBV18 to TRBJ2-5; a weak D match, TRBD2 (6 bases). Germline-derived CDR1 and CDR2 are KGHSH and LQKENI. CDR3 size: 14 residues. V dropped 0 bases and J dropped 5 bases, with 10 bases sitting between them. The CDR3 region has the DNA TGTGCCAGCTCACCACCAGGAGGGCGGGAGACCCAGTACTTC. This sequence encodes CASSPPGGRETQYF.

The chain has TRBV5-1 and TRBJ2-7; D gene unclear. Trimming removed 1 base at V and 2 bases at J, with 7 bases between. Germline V CDR1 and CDR2: SGHRS, YFSETQ. This CDR3 region has 13 residues. CDR3 bases: TGCGCCAGCAGCTTGAGCGTACCCTACGAGCAGTACTTC. Its translation is CASSLSVPYEQYF.

CDR3 nucleotide sequence: TGCAGCGTTGGGGACAGCTATGGCTACACCTTC. It yields the protein CSVGDSYGYTF. The rearrangement uses TRBV29-1 and TRBJ1-2; 7 nucleotides line up with TRBD1. The CDR3 sequence is 11 residues long. V was clipped by 4 bases and J by 4 bases; unmatched bases: 0. Germline V lookup: CDR1 SQVTM, CDR2 ANQGSEA.

The chain links TRBV6-5 to TRBJ1-2, with TRBD1 identical over 8 bases. J gave up 6 bases and V 8 bases, and 8 bases lay outside the gene matches. CDR3 size: 13 residues. The germline V gene encodes CDR1 MNHEY and CDR2 SVGAGI. The CDR3 sequence is CASGPTGVDGYTF. For the CDR3, the DNA is TGTGCCAGCGGACCGACAGGGGTAGATGGCTACACCTTC.

This chain links TRBV29-1 with TRBJ2-7; the D gene is possibly TRBD2 (6 bases). Trimming removed 6 bases from V and 0 bases from J, with 12 bases in between. This CDR3 comprises 13 residues. Germline values: CDR1 SQVTM, CDR2 ANQGSEA. This CDR3 reads CSVGVSGSYEQYF. In nucleotides, the CDR3 is TGCAGCGTCGGGGTTAGCGGCTCCTACGAGCAGTACTTC.

V usage is TRBV5-1 and J usage is TRBJ1-1, with D unclear. The CDR3 extends over 16 amino acids. Germline V lookup: CDR1 SGHRS, CDR2 YFSETQ. V was shortened by 2 bases and J by 7 bases, with 21 bases between the two germline ends. CDR3 in amino acids: CASSFSILPELNEAFF. In nucleotides, the CDR3 is TGCGCCAGCAGCTTTAGTATTTTACCCGAGTTGAATGAAGCTTTCTTT. The complete variable domain, with remaining parts taken from reference TRBV5-1 and TRBJ1-1, reads KAGVTQTPRYLIKTRGQQVTLSCSPISGHRSVSWYQQTPGQGLQFLFEYFSETQRNKGNFPGRFSGRQFSNSRSEMNVSTLELGDSALYLCASSFSILPELNEAFFGQGTRLTVV.

CDR3 DNA sequence: TGCGCCAGCAGCCAAGGATTACAGGGGGCGCAAGAGACCCAGTACTTC. It is translated as CASSQGLQGAQETQYF. The V call is TRBV4-1, the J call TRBJ2-5; TRBD1 matches at 9 bases. After removal of 1 base from V and 2 bases from J, the junction contained 5 bases not matched to a gene. CDR3 length: 16 residues. Germline V gives CDR1 MGHRA, CDR2 YSYEKL.

V and J are TRBV7-2 and TRBJ1-2; D possibly corresponds to TRBD1 (5 bases). The length of the CDR3 is 14 residues. Trimming stripped 5 bases from V and 6 bases from J, with 16 bases between. Germline loops: CDR1 SGHTA, CDR2 FQGNSA. The CDR3 sequence is CASSPRVGGDGYTF. The CDR3 DNA is TGTGCCAGCAGCCCCCGGGTGGGGGGAGATGGCTACACCTTC.